A few counts support the clone carrying this T cell receptor (beta chain). The antigen is not known. The sample originates from a study of beta chain features in type 1 diabetes. The sequenced template was cDNA made from the entire isolated RNA. Measured with immunoSEQ multiplex PCR; TCRdb has only the in-frame clones, and not every one. The data show around 250,000 clones, 13% to 15% seen once. The CDR3 contains 15 residues. Germline V CDR1 and CDR2: SGHDN, FVKESK. V dropped 4 bases and J dropped 9; count of bases not matched to a gene: 10. General study findings and limits: In all four CD4+ subsets, TCRB CDR3 length was significantly, moderately reduced in type 1 diabetes.

The sequenced material came from naive CD4+ T cells from blood. The chain employs TRBV14 and TRBJ2-7, with 12 bases aligning to TRBD1. The sequence derives from a man younger than 45 with type 1 diabetes. CDR3 nucleotides: TGTGCCAGCAGCCTTAGCCACGGGACAGGGGGCCTGCAGTACTTC. Protein product: CASSLSHGTGGLQYF.